This entry features one T cell receptor beta chain sequence. A few counts support this clonotype. Its antigen is unknown. Base-call qualities are not available, and no considerably larger clone is one nucleotide away. This entry is derived from a study of response to subunit inactivated influenza vaccine (dated by TCRdb to the late 2010s). For the study in its entirety: To follow how T cells responded to a trivalent subunit inactivated influenza vaccine, the researchers relied on deep quantitative profiling of the T cell receptor repertoire. Overall study results and their limits: The authors suggested that each seasonal influenza vaccination may recruit only a limited number of new T cells.

Library method: RT-PCR. The reads were generated on an Illumina HiSeq 2500. TCRdb reran the public reads through fastp at Q25 and MiXCR, keeping productive beta chains. Here each entry gathers all rows of one CDR3 protein and keeps the most common genes and DNA. Within this sample are approximately 310,000 distinct CDR3 sequences, with 20% to 25% of them counted one time only. In total, the top ten clones hold 9.5% to 13% of the sample. The sequencing used PBMCs from blood, collected about 20 months after vaccination. This sequence originates from a man aged 45 to 75 who received an inactivated influenza vaccine. Donor details come from another sample of the same person, matched by shared clones.

The nucleotides are TGTGCCAGCGGCCGTGGAGGCACAGATACGCAGTATTTT. This codes for CASGRGGTDTQYF. The sequence links TRBV9 to TRBJ2-3, with no reliable assignment of the D segment. The CDR3 spans 13 residues, from the cysteine through the phenylalanine. Only CDR3 DNA remains: 39 bases, in frame from the first base. V was cut back by 7 bases and J by 1 base, leaving a gap of 10 bases between them. Via the germline V gene, CDR1 is SGDLS and CDR2 YYNGEE. The reference TRBV9 and TRBJ2-3 proteins fill in what lies around the CDR3, so the full variable domain reads DSGVTQTPKHLITATGQRVTLRCSPRSGDLSVYWYQQSLDQGLQFLIQYYNGEERAKGNILERFSAQQFPDLHSELNLSSLELGDSALYFCASGRGGTDTQYFGPGTRLTVL.